A single sample is the source of the 27 T cell receptor beta chains below, sequenced in a study of T cell repertoires in cytomegalovirus infection (dated by TCRdb to about 2019). Sequencing took place on an Illumina HiSeq 1500. TCRdb ran its own pipeline on the public reads, namely fastp trimming at Q25 and MiXCR clone calling, and kept in-frame beta chains. Here each entry gathers all rows of one CDR3 protein and keeps the most common genes and DNA. This sample gives roughly 130,000 distinct CDR3 sequences in total; roughly 8.2% of them show up just once. About 9.4% of the sample is held by the ten biggest clonotypes. Sequences were obtained from PBMCs. The origin of the receptors is a human donor in good health (CMV status not recorded). Some clones in this sample may be carry-over from other donors' samples.

As for this clonotype: This may stem from a read error, because a much larger clone lies one nucleotide away. The chain recombines TRBV10-3 with TRBJ2-3; possible D gene TRBD2, 7 bases. Germline CDR1 reads ENHRY; CDR2 reads SYGVKD. V shed 1 base and J shed 3 bases, with 14 bases lying between them. CDR3 size: 16 residues. Here the CDR3 DNA reads TGTGCCATCAGTGAGTTTAGCCGGGGGGCGACAGATACGCAGTATTTT. Translation: CAISEFSRGATDTQYF.

This clonotype was picked up many times. The chain links TRBV6-2 or TRBV6-3 to TRBJ1-5; D not certain. Trimming stripped 6 bases from V and 3 bases from J, with 21 bases between. From germline, CDR1 is MNHEY and CDR2 SVGEGT. The CDR3 sequence is 17 residues long. The chain's CDR3 is CASSRSGKGLPNQPQHF. The CDR3 DNA is TGTGCCAGCAGCCGCTCCGGGAAAGGCTTACCCAATCAGCCCCAGCATTTT.

This clonotype has more than one count but fewer than ten. The chain recombines TRBV14 with TRBJ1-2; D is unresolved. This CDR3 is built from 15 residues. V lost 1 base, J lost 3 bases, and 12 bases lay in between. The germline V gene encodes CDR1 SGHDN and CDR2 FVKESK. CDR3 sequence (DNA): TGTGCCAGCAGCCAAGTGGACCGTACTTACTATGGCTACACCTTC. Translation gives CASSQVDRTYYGYTF.

This clonotype was seen repeatedly, ten times or more. The chain links TRBV4-2 to TRBJ1-1, with D unresolved. This CDR3 has 14 amino acids. Germline V gives CDR1 LGHNA, CDR2 YNFKEQ. With 4 bases removed from V and 0 bases from J, the gap between germline ends came to 9 bases. This CDR3 reads CASSPGVLNTEAFF. For the CDR3, the DNA is TGTGCCAGCAGCCCCGGCGTCCTGAACACTGAAGCTTTCTTT.

This clonotype has a count of ten or more. This chain uses TRBV19 with TRBJ1-1; D unresolved. The germline CDR1 and CDR2 sequences are LNHDA and SQIVND (reference sequence). This CDR3 comprises 15 residues. Trimming took off 2 bases at V and 4 bases at J, with 14 bases between the two ends. The CDR3 DNA sequence: TGTGCCAGTAGTATATTACAGTCACCGGGCACTGAAGCTTTCTTT. Amino acids: CASSILQSPGTEAFF. Together with reference TRBV19 and TRBJ1-1, the CDR3 gives the full variable domain: DGGITQSPKYLFRKEGQNVTLSCEQNLNHDAMYWYRQDPGQGLRLIYYSQIVNDFQKGDIAEGYSVSREKKESFPLTVTSAQKNPTAFYLCASSILQSPGTEAFFGQGTRLTVV.

Ten or more counts support this clonotype. This chain links TRBV28 with TRBJ2-1, with a weak D call TRBD1 (5 bases). The V end lost 4 bases, the J end lost 3 bases, and 10 bases lay between the germline ends. The CDR3 totals 14 residues. CDR1 is MDHEN, CDR2 SYDVKM, per germline. This chain's CDR3 is CASSSRGDYNEQFF. The CDR3, as DNA: TGTGCCAGCAGTTCTAGGGGCGACTACAATGAGCAGTTCTTC.

At least ten counts were recorded for this clonotype. This chain connects TRBV6-2 or TRBV6-3 to TRBJ2-5, with 12 bases fitting TRBD2. Germline V lookup: CDR1 MNHEY, CDR2 SVGEGT. The CDR3 sequence is 16 residues long. V lost 4 bases to trimming and J lost 1 base; unmatched junction nucleotides: 4. The CDR3 DNA follows: TGTGCCAGCAGTTCGGCTAGCGGGGGGGTCCAAGAGACCCAGTACTTC. Translated, it gives CASSSASGGVQETQYF.

This clonotype was recorded many times. The rearrangement links TRBV7-2 to TRBJ1-6, with D perhaps matching TRBD1 (5 bases). V was clipped by 5 bases and J by 1 base, with 27 bases between them. The CDR3 extends over 21 amino acids. Germline loops: CDR1 SGHTA, CDR2 FQGNSA. As DNA, the CDR3 is TGTGCCAGCAGCGTCTCCCCTCCGGACCACCACAGGTGGTCCTATAATTCACCCCTCCACTTT. Its protein is CASSVSPPDHHRWSYNSPLHF. Full variable domain (remainder filled in from reference TRBV7-2 and TRBJ1-6): GAGVSQSPSNKVTEKGKDVELRCDPISGHTALYWYRQSLGQGLEFLIYFQGNSAPDKSGLPSDRFSAERTGGSVSTLTIQRTQQEDSAVYLCASSVSPPDHHRWSYNSPLHFGNGTRLTVT.

CDR3 sequence (DNA): TGTGCCAGCAGCCCACCCTTCGGGGTCTCCACTGAAGCTTTCTTT. This gives the protein CASSPPFGVSTEAFF. This chain links TRBV6-2 or TRBV6-3 with TRBJ1-1; D gene ambiguous. CDR1 is MNHEY and CDR2 is SVGEGT in the germline V gene. The CDR3 length is 15 residues. V lost 6 bases and J lost 4, with 18 bases in between.

This clonotype was counted many times. This chain links TRBV4-2 with TRBJ2-2; tentative D call: TRBD2 (6 bases). V lost 4 bases to trimming and J lost 6 bases, with 18 bases between them. This CDR3 is 16 amino acids long. CDR1 and CDR2 (germline): LGHNA, YNFKEQ. The CDR3 coding sequence is TGTGCCAGCAGCCCCCCCCGCGGGGAAAAGGCCGGGGAGCTGTTTTTT. It codes for CASSPPRGEKAGELFF.

In this sample, this clonotype turned up many times. The V call is TRBV6-1, the J call TRBJ2-7, with D hard to call. The CDR3 runs to 11 residues. The V gene's germline CDR1 is MNHNS and CDR2 SASEGT. The V and J ends lost 4 bases and 9 bases respectively, with 10 bases between them. CDR3 in DNA: TGTGCCAGCAGTGGTACCACGGGGCAGTACTTC. Translating it yields CASSGTTGQYF.

This clonotype has more than one count but fewer than ten. The CDR3 DNA reads as TGCAGTGTCCCCCCGGGCCCCGTCGGCGCTGAAGCTTTCTTT. Its protein product is CSVPPGPVGAEAFF. This rearrangement joins TRBV20-1 to TRBJ1-1; D is unclear. The CDR3 contains 14 residues. V lost 7 bases and J 6 bases, leaving 21 bases between the germline ends. CDR1 DFQATT and CDR2 SNEGSKA come from the germline V gene (reference sequence).

This clonotype was seen ten or more times. This sequence joins TRBV28 and TRBJ2-2; D possibly corresponds to TRBD1 (6 bases). Trimming removed 5 bases from V and 5 bases from J, with 18 bases in between. The CDR3 has 16 residues. Germline CDR1 and CDR2: MDHEN and SYDVKM. The CDR3 nucleotides read TGTGCCAGCAGTGTTCCAGGGGTGTCGATTACCGGGGAGCTGTTTTTT. It translates to CASSVPGVSITGELFF.

This clonotype was picked up many times. V and J are TRBV19 and TRBJ2-1, with a possible D match to TRBD1 (5 bases). Germline V gives CDR1 LNHDA, CDR2 SQIVND (reference sequence). This CDR3 is built from 12 residues. V was clipped by 9 bases and J by 7 bases, with 13 bases between them. CDR3 sequence (DNA): TGTGCCAGCAGACAGAGTCGGAATGAGCAGTTCTTC. Its protein product is CASRQSRNEQFF.

This clonotype came up many times. The chain joins TRBV6-2 or TRBV6-3 to TRBJ2-2; 8 bases line up with TRBD2. Trimming took 5 bases from V and 0 from J; bases not matched to a gene: 2. The CDR3 is 15 residues long. CDR1 is MNHEY and CDR2 is SVGEGT in the germline V gene. The CDR3 region has the DNA TGTGCCAGCAGTCGGGGACTAGCGAACACCGGGGAGCTGTTTTTT. Its translation is CASSRGLANTGELFF.

This clonotype was seen ten or more times. J is TRBJ1-1 and V is TRBV5-5; D unresolved. V gave up 3 bases and J gave up 4 bases, with 13 bases separating them. This CDR3 has 14 amino acids. Germline-derived CDR1 and CDR2 are SGHKS and YYEKEE (reference sequence). DNA for the CDR3: TGTGCCAGCAGCTCGGGCGCTGGGAGCACTGAAGCTTTCTTT. It is translated as CASSSGAGSTEAFF.

As for this clonotype: It may be a read error: a sequence one base away is much more abundant. The chain couples TRBV4-1 to TRBJ2-5; D is perhaps TRBD1 (6 bases). Germline V gene lookup returns CDR1 MGHRA and CDR2 YSYEKL. This CDR3 contains 14 residues. CDR3 coding DNA: TGCGCCAGCAGCCAAGATTGGACAGTAGAGACCCGGTACTTC. Residues: CASSQDWTVETRYF.

Of note for this clonotype: This clone may be a read error of a much larger clone one base away. J is TRBJ1-3 and V is TRBV28, with 9 bases that match TRBD1. Looked up from germline, CDR1 is MDHEN and CDR2 is SYDVKM. CDR3 length: 18 residues. CDR3 DNA: TGTGCCAGCAGCACTCGCCGGGACAGGGTGTGGTCTGAAAACACCATATATTTT. Amino acid sequence: CASSTRRDRVWSENTIYF.

This chain joins TRBV7-6 and TRBJ1-5; D unclear. V was cut by 2 bases and J by 0 bases, with 32 bases left in between. The CDR3 consists of 23 residues. CDR1 SGHVS and CDR2 FNYEAQ come from the germline V gene. The CDR3 loop is CASSLSDGVARWRSGSSNQPQHF. CDR3 DNA sequence: TGTGCCAGCAGCTTATCTGACGGGGTTGCTAGATGGCGTTCGGGGAGTAGCAATCAGCCCCAGCATTTT.

This clonotype was recorded many times. The V and J genes are TRBV28 and TRBJ2-5; possibly TRBD1 or TRBD2 for D (7 bases each). Germline V gene lookup returns CDR1 MDHEN and CDR2 SYDVKM. CDR3 length: 16 amino acids. The ends were cut back, 10 bases at V and 0 bases at J, with 21 bases in the middle. The CDR3 bases are TGTGCCACCGACAGGGCGGGAGTCTTGCACCAAGAGACCCAGTACTTC. Translation: CATDRAGVLHQETQYF.

This clonotype has at least ten counts. The V call is TRBV28, the J call TRBJ2-7, with TRBD1 as a possible D gene (6 bases). In germline, CDR1 is MDHEN, CDR2 SYDVKM. This CDR3 contains 16 residues. V dropped 6 bases and J dropped 2 bases, with 20 bases sitting between them. CDR3: CASSSNLGQLTYEQYF. For the CDR3, the DNA is TGTGCCAGCAGCTCAAATCTCGGACAGTTAACCTACGAGCAGTACTTC.

This clonotype was counted many times. The J gene is TRBJ2-2, the V gene TRBV20-1; D remains ambiguous. V lost 6 bases and J 0 bases, leaving 11 bases between the germline ends. CDR1 DFQATT and CDR2 SNEGSKA come from the germline V gene (reference sequence). The CDR3 is made up of 14 amino acids. CDR3: CSAPTDANTGELFF. Here the CDR3 DNA reads TGCAGTGCCCCGACGGATGCGAACACCGGGGAGCTGTTTTTT.

This clonotype was recorded many times. The genes are TRBV5-5 and TRBJ2-3; D remains ambiguous. The V end was cut by 4 bases, the J end by 5 bases, with 8 bases between. Germline V gene sequence: CDR1 SGHKS, CDR2 YYEKEE (reference sequence). The CDR3 runs 12 residues. The CDR3 protein is CASSPPGDTQYF. The CDR3 DNA sequence: TGTGCCAGCAGCCCTCCGGGAGATACGCAGTATTTT.

This clonotype was detected ten times or more. This chain links TRBV7-8 with TRBJ2-7, with unresolved D. Germline V gives CDR1 SGHVS, CDR2 FQNEAQ. V was shortened by 5 bases and J by 12 bases, with 23 bases between the two germline ends. There are 14 residues in the CDR3. CDR3 bases: TGTGCCAGCAGCAAGAGACTGGTTCAAGAGCATTGGTACTTC. As protein: CASSKRLVQEHWYF.

Worth noting for this clonotype: A much larger clone lies a single base off, so this may be a read error. No conserved phenylalanine or tryptophan is present at the end of the CDR3, so a read error is the likely explanation. The chain uses TRBV5-3 and TRBJ2-5, with 9 bases aligning to TRBD2. Being an ORF, TRBV5-3 has a function that is uncertain. The CDR3 loop spans 15 amino acids. This chain's CDR3 is CASSLGSSGKETQYS. CDR3 DNA: TGTGCCAGCAGCTTGGGGTCTAGCGGGAAAGAGACCCAGTACTCC.

This chain joins TRBV15 and TRBJ2-5; TRBD1 aligns across 9 bases. This CDR3 spans 13 amino acids. Germline CDR1 LNHNV, CDR2 YYDKDF (reference sequence). V shed 5 bases, J shed 5 bases, and the junction held 3 bases outside the gene matches. CDR3 sequence reads: CATSGTGTETQYF. CDR3 in DNA: TGTGCCACCAGCGGGACAGGGACGGAGACCCAGTACTTC.

The chain carries TRBV20-1 and TRBJ2-3; D might be TRBD1 (6 bases). The CDR3 is 13 residues long. The germline gives CDR1 DFQATT, CDR2 SNEGSKA (reference sequence). The CDR3 coding sequence is TGCAGGGTAGGACAGAGCAGCACAGATACGCAGTATTTT. Protein sequence: CRVGQSSTDTQYF.